One and the same sample provided the 21 T cell receptor beta chains below, sequenced in a study of technical replicates of blood from several donors. Clones were read by immunoSEQ multiplex PCR, and TCRdb kept only the in-frame ones, dropping some. This repertoire shows approximately 73,000 clones, about 90% found once; its top ten account for less than 0.5%. The sample comprised T cells isolated from PBMCs. Receptors were obtained from a human donor in good health.

The genes are TRBV6-5 and TRBJ1-1; the D gene is possibly TRBD1 (6 bases). This CDR3 region has 12 residues. V lost 0 bases and J lost 11, with 10 bases in between. Germline CDR1 and CDR2: MNHEY and SVGAGI. CDR3 sequence reads: CASSYSGAVAFF. In nucleotides, the CDR3 is TGTGCCAGCAGTTACTCGGGGGCCGTTGCTTTCTTT.

This clone was recorded once. The rearrangement uses TRBV19 and TRBJ2-3, with D tentatively TRBD2 (6 bases). The CDR3 runs 14 residues. CDR1 and CDR2 (germline): LNHDA, SQIVND (reference sequence). V was clipped by 1 base and J by 3 bases, with 8 bases between them. Here the CDR3 DNA reads TGTGCCAGTAGTATAGCGGGAGTAACAGATACGCAGTATTTT. Its protein product is CASSIAGVTDTQYF.

The chain joins TRBV5-1 to TRBJ2-3; 12 bases fit TRBD2. Unmatched junction bases numbered 15, after V lost 4 bases and J lost 9 bases. This CDR3 comprises 17 residues. Germline values: CDR1 SGHRS, CDR2 YFSETQ. The CDR3 DNA follows: TGCGCCAGCAGCCCCCTGACTAGCGGGAGTGCGCTTGGGACGCAGTATTTT. Amino acid sequence: CASSPLTSGSALGTQYF.

The chain has TRBV2 and TRBJ2-7; a weak D match, TRBD1 (8 bases). Germline V gene data show CDR1 as SNHLY and CDR2 as FYNNEI. The CDR3 has 15 residues. Trimming took 4 bases from V and 4 from J, leaving 17 bases between them. The CDR3 nucleotides read TGTGCCAGCAGTGGGGCGGGGGACAGGTTATACGAGCAGTACTTC. It specifies CASSGAGDRLYEQYF. The full variable domain, completed using reference TRBV2 and TRBJ2-7, is EPEVTQTPSHQVTQMGQEVILRCVPISNHLYFYWYRQILGQKVEFLVSFYNNEISEKSEIFDDQFSVERPDGSNFTLKIRSTKLEDSAMYFCASSGAGDRLYEQYFGPGTRLTVT.

This chain links TRBV7-9 with TRBJ2-7, with TRBD2 identical over 10 bases. V dropped 5 bases and J dropped 1; count of bases not matched to a gene: 2. This CDR3 is 14 amino acids long. In germline, CDR1 is SEHNR, CDR2 FQNEAQ (reference sequence). CDR3 residues: CASSPSGSSYEQYF. DNA for the CDR3: TGTGCCAGCAGCCCTAGCGGGAGTTCCTACGAGCAGTACTTC.

The chain couples TRBV6-1 to TRBJ2-3, with a tentative D call TRBD2 (5 bases). The CDR3 consists of 16 residues. Germline V gene data show CDR1 as MNHNS and CDR2 as SASEGT. Trimming shortened V by 4 bases and J by 4 bases, and 18 bases separated the two germline ends. The CDR3 here is CASSVLAGPISDTQYF. The CDR3 region has the DNA TGTGCCAGCAGTGTTCTGGCGGGTCCTATATCAGATACGCAGTATTTT.

V is TRBV5-4 and J is TRBJ2-3; D gene uncertain. Germline CDR1 SGHNT, CDR2 YYREEE (reference sequence). CDR3 length: 14 residues. Trimming left V 0 bases short and J 6 bases short, with 11 bases between. CDR3 protein: CASSLDSRADTQYF. In nucleotides, the CDR3 is TGTGCCAGCAGCTTGGACTCCCGAGCGGATACGCAGTATTTT.

The CDR3 bases are TGCGCCAGCAGCCTTCCAGGGGTTCACACTGAAGCTTTCTTT. Protein product: CASSLPGVHTEAFF. This sequence joins TRBV5-1 and TRBJ1-1, with D possibly TRBD1 on 6 matching bases. CDR1 is SGHRS and CDR2 is YFSETQ in the germline V gene. This CDR3 is 14 amino acids long. Trimming shortened V by 4 bases and J by 3 bases, and 13 bases separated the two germline ends.

The chain has TRBV19 and TRBJ1-1; D might be TRBD1 (6 bases). Between the trimmed V and J ends, which lost 10 bases and 4 bases, there was a span of 19 bases. The CDR3 runs to 14 residues. Germline-derived CDR1 and CDR2 are LNHDA and SQIVND (reference sequence). CDR3 nucleotides: TGTGCCACCAGGGGCCGTTCTAGAAGCACTGAAGCTTTCTTT. Its translation: CATRGRSRSTEAFF.

The chain joins TRBV10-1 to TRBJ2-2, with unresolved D. V dropped 4 bases and J dropped 5 bases, with 2 bases sitting between them. There are 11 residues in the CDR3. Germline loops: CDR1 WNHNN, CDR2 SYGVQD (reference sequence). The CDR3 sequence: CASSATGELFF. The CDR3, as DNA: TGCGCCAGCAGTGCTACCGGGGAGCTGTTTTTT.

This chain uses TRBV19 with TRBJ2-5; 7 bases fit TRBD2. V lost 5 bases to trimming and J lost 5 bases; unmatched junction nucleotides: 8. This CDR3 has 14 residues. The germline CDR1 and CDR2 sequences are LNHDA and SQIVND (reference sequence). CDR3 coding DNA: TGTGCCAGTAGTCCGCTAGCGGAGGGGGAGACCCAGTACTTC. Protein product: CASSPLAEGETQYF.

V gene TRBV6-5 combines with J gene TRBJ2-1; D is undetermined. V shed 0 bases and J shed 11 bases, with 20 bases lying between them. Looked up from germline, CDR1 is MNHEY and CDR2 is SVGAGI. The CDR3 is 16 residues long. CDR3 in amino acids: CASSYSAGENKWKQFF. CDR3 sequence (DNA): TGTGCCAGCAGTTACTCCGCCGGAGAGAATAAGTGGAAGCAGTTCTTC.

This sequence joins TRBV6-5 and TRBJ2-1; tentative D call: TRBD2 (5 bases). The CDR3 contains 14 residues. From germline, CDR1 is MNHEY and CDR2 SVGAGI. With 0 bases removed from V and 9 bases from J, the gap between germline ends came to 12 bases. CDR3 amino acids: CASSYSVAWGEQFF. CDR3 DNA sequence: TGTGCCAGCAGTTACTCCGTAGCGTGGGGTGAGCAGTTCTTC.

The table lists this clone with a count of one. This chain connects TRBV28 to TRBJ2-5, with 8 bases that match TRBD1. The CDR3 length is 13 residues. The junction had 4 bases not matched to a gene; V was cut back by 8 bases and J by 2 bases. Germline CDR1 and CDR2: MDHEN and SYDVKM. The CDR3 DNA reads as TGTGCCAGCCGACAGGGGCCTCAAGAGACCCAGTACTTC. Translated: CASRQGPQETQYF.

On this clone itself: Other DNA sequences of this sample code for an identical CDR3. V gene TRBV28 combines with J gene TRBJ2-7, with a possible D match to TRBD1 (5 bases). CDR1 is MDHEN and CDR2 is SYDVKM in the germline V gene. CDR3 size: 11 residues. Trimming shortened V by 9 bases and J by 2 bases, and 8 bases separated the two germline ends. CDR3 amino acids: CASTGAYEQYF. CDR3 DNA: TGTGCCAGTACAGGAGCCTACGAGCAGTACTTC.

V usage is TRBV27 and J usage is TRBJ2-7, with D possibly TRBD2 on 5 matching bases. Germline loops: CDR1 MNHEY, CDR2 SMNVEV (reference sequence). The CDR3 is made up of 13 amino acids. V lost 6 bases and J 3 bases, leaving 12 bases between the germline ends. CDR3 amino acids: CASSLGGIYEQYF. The CDR3, as DNA: TGTGCCAGCAGCTTAGGAGGAATCTACGAGCAGTACTTC.

The rearrangement joins TRBV11-1 to TRBJ2-5; TRBD1 aligns across 7 bases. With 7 bases clipped from V and 5 bases from J, the junction kept 4 bases outside the gene matches. The CDR3 runs 12 residues. Germline V gene sequence: CDR1 SGHAT, CDR2 FQDESV (reference sequence). The CDR3 protein is CASTTGYETQYF. For the CDR3, the DNA is TGTGCCAGCACGACAGGGTACGAGACCCAGTACTTC. Based on the CDR3 plus reference TRBV11-1 and TRBJ2-5, the full variable domain is EAEVAQSPRYKITEKSQAVAFWCDPISGHATLYWYRQILGQGPELLVQFQDESVVDDSQLPKDRFSAERLKGVDSTLKIQPAELGDSAMYLCASTTGYETQYFGPGTRLLVL.

The chain carries TRBV11-3 and TRBJ2-7; D is perhaps TRBD1 (6 bases). The CDR3 runs 13 residues. V was clipped by 0 bases and J by 3 bases, with 6 bases between them. CDR1 and CDR2 from the germline V gene are SGHNT and YENEEA. DNA for the CDR3: TGTGCCAGCAGCTTAGACAGGGGCTACGAGCAGTACTTC. Protein product: CASSLDRGYEQYF.

CDR3 nucleotide sequence: TGTGCCAGCAGCCGAACGGGACAGGCAGAGGAAAAACTGTTTTTT. It encodes CASSRTGQAEEKLFF. This chain connects TRBV5-6 to TRBJ1-4, with 8 bases aligning to TRBD1. The CDR3 runs 15 residues. Germline-derived CDR1 and CDR2 are SGHDT and YYEEEE. Trimming cost V 4 bases and J 8 bases; bases outside gene matches: 10.

Regarding this clone: One end of the junction fails to match germline, which may point to a read error. The CDR3 DNA reads TGTGCCAGCAGTCAAGTTAGCGGCACAGATACGCAGTATTTT. This sequence encodes CASSQVSGTDTQYF. This chain connects TRBV14 to TRBJ2-3; maybe TRBD2 (5 bases). This CDR3 has 14 residues. Germline CDR1 and CDR2: SGHDN and FVKESK.

This clone was found once. The chain is built from TRBV27 and TRBJ2-1; 13 nucleotides line up with TRBD2. This CDR3 region has 16 residues. V shed 2 bases and J 9 bases; nucleotides not matched to a gene: 7. CDR1 is MNHEY and CDR2 is SMNVEV in the germline V gene (reference sequence). CDR3 nucleotide sequence: TGTGCCAGCAGTTTACTAGGACTAGCGGGAGAGGGTGAGCAGTTCTTC. It specifies CASSLLGLAGEGEQFF.